One TCR beta chain is described in this entry. Its antigen is not identified. V lost 4 bases to trimming and J lost 2 bases, with 27 bases between them. Germline values: CDR1 KGHDR, CDR2 SFDVKD. The CDR3 sequence is 20 residues long. This sample was taken from a study of T cell responses to AZD1222 COVID-19 vaccine. The study's findings and limits: Clonal diversity was possibly underestimated; the donors were predominantly white British and more often female. Of the AZD1222 recipients, only 5 to 7 were seropositive at baseline.

The assay was immunoSEQ multiplex PCR, and TCRdb's table has in-frame clones only and misses some. The table records under 150,000 clones, 75% to 95% of them present only once. Sequencing was performed on peripheral blood, taken on day 0 of AZD1222 vaccination. The chain carries TRBV24-1 and TRBJ2-3; a weak D match, TRBD2 (5 bases). The origin of this receptor is an adult in good health. The CDR3 region has the DNA TGTGCCACCAGTGAGACTACTCCAGAACCTACAATGCCATACACAGATACGCAGTATTTT. As protein: CATSETTPEPTMPYTDTQYF.